This T cell receptor (beta chain) stems from a study of blood T cell repertoires in COVID-19. Across the whole study: The origin of the acute and convalescent COVID-19 samples was the United States, Italy and Spain. Sample material is recorded as cDNA or gDNA derived from T cells, B-cell-depleted T cells, or PBMCs.

This CDR3 spans 17 amino acids. CDR1 and CDR2 (germline): SGHTA, FQGNSA. The V and J ends lost 5 bases and 4 bases, in that order; junction bases with no gene match: 9. In the original workflow: For nucleated cells, counts were estimated from reference gene primer amplification. The protocol was immunoSEQ multiplex PCR, while the TCRdb copy is restricted to in-frame clones and leaves out a portion. V and J calls and clone size are copied from that table; D and trimming were computed from the DNA. The sample includes 55,000 to 75,000 clones, less than 85% of them seen just once. This clone came up a few times.

The V and J genes are TRBV7-2 and TRBJ2-1, with 12 bases lining up with TRBD2. Sequenced sample: peripheral blood. The TCR originated in an elderly man with active COVID-19. The CDR3 region has the DNA TGTGCCAGCAGCCCCGACCTAGCGGGAGGGCCTTACAATGAGCAGTTCTTC. As protein: CASSPDLAGGPYNEQFF.